This T cell receptor (beta chain) was documented in a study of blood T cell repertoires in COVID-19. About the research overall: Nucleic acid was either cDNA or gDNA, and it came from T cells, B-cell-depleted T cells, or PBMCs.

With 0 bases removed from V and 2 bases from J, the gap between germline ends came to 11 bases. This CDR3 comprises 16 residues. Germline CDR1 reads SGHDN; CDR2 reads FVKESK. The method was immunoSEQ multiplex PCR; TCRdb's version includes in-frame clones alone and lacks a portion of them. The table shows approximately 210,000 clones, with approximately 90% occurring only once. The sequence derives from a man aged 35 to 55 with acute or convalescent COVID-19. This sequence joins TRBV14 and TRBJ2-1; TRBD1 is a possible D gene (5 bases). What was sequenced was peripheral blood. CDR3 coding DNA: TGTGCCAGCAGCCAAGAAGGGGCAGGGACCTACAATGAGCAGTTCTTC. Translating it yields CASSQEGAGTYNEQFF.